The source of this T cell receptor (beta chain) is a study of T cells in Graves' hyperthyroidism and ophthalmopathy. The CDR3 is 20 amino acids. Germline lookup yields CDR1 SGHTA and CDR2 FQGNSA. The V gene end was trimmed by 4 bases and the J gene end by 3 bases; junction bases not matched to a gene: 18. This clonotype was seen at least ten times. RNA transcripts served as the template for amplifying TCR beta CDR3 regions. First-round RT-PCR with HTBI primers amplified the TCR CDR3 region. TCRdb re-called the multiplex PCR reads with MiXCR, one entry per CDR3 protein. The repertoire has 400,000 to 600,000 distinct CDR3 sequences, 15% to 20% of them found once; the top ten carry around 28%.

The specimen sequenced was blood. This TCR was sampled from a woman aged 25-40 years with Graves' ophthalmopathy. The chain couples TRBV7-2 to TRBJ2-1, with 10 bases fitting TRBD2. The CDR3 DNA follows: TGTGCCAGCAGCTCGTACCTTGGGGGTCTAGCGGGAGTTTTCTACAATGAGCAGTTCTTC. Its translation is CASSSYLGGLAGVFYNEQFF.